This is a list of T cell receptor beta chains from one sample in a study of T cell responses to AZD1222 COVID-19 vaccine. Only in-frame clones appear in the TCRdb table, and some are missing; sequencing was by immunoSEQ multiplex PCR. The repertoire holds 95,000 to 150,000 clones, with 88% as singletons. Specimen: peripheral blood, collected on day 0 of AZD1222 vaccination. All receptors derive from an adult in good health. Both conserved end residues are part of each CDR3. D genes are given only for firm matches. A clone size is listed for some rows: how often the clone was seen (once, few, many), or a class if it is expanded.

. TRBJ2-3 . TRBV7-9 TGTGCTAGGGCGACTAGCACAGATACGCAGTATTTT CARATSTDTQYF
. TRBJ1-6 TRBD1 TRBV7-9 TGTGCCAGCAGCTTTACCGGGACAGGGATGTCACCCCTCCACTTT CASSFTGTGMSPLHF
. TRBJ2-2 . TRBV7-7 TGTGCCAGCAGCTCCACCGGGGACAACGCCGGGGAGCTGTTTTTT CASSSTGDNAGELFF
. TRBJ2-7 TRBD2 TRBV28 TGTGCCACCGAGGTAGCGGGGGGCCGGGGCCCCTACGAGCAGTACTTC CATEVAGGRGPYEQYF
. TRBJ2-1 TRBD2 TRBV6-1 TGTGCCAGCAGTGAACTAGCGGGATCCTACAATGAGCAGTTCTTC CASSELAGSYNEQFF
. TRBJ1-6 TRBD1 TRBV13 TGTGCCAGCAGCGAAGCCACAGGGGGCGAGGAGCATTCACCCCTCCACTTT CASSEATGGEEHSPLHF
. TRBJ1-2 . TRBV7-2 TGTGCCAGCAGTCTGGGGGCGGGCTATGGCTACACCTTC CASSLGAGYGYTF
. TRBJ2-7 TRBD1 TRBV4-3 TGCGCCAGCAGCCTATGGACAGGGGAGTACGAGCAGTACTTC CASSLWTGEYEQYF
. TRBJ1-5 . TRBV19 TGTGCCAGTAGCCCCCAGGGCTCTCCTCAGCCCCAGCATTTT CASSPQGSPQPQHF
once TRBJ1-1 TRBD1 TRBV2 TGTGCCAGCGCCACCGGGACAGGGGTCGCTTTCTTT CASATGTGVAFF
. TRBJ1-3 . TRBV7-8 TGTGCCAGCAGCTTAGCAGGCCACTCTGGAAACACCATATATTTT CASSLAGHSGNTIYF
. TRBJ1-5 . TRBV6-5 TGTGCCAGCAGTATCTGGAGTGGCGGCAATCAGCCCCAGCATTTT CASSIWSGGNQPQHF
. TRBJ2-7 . TRBV7-2 TGTGCCAGCAGCTTACTCCCGGACAGCGCCTACGAGCAGTACTTC CASSLLPDSAYEQYF
. TRBJ1-5 . TRBV28 TGTGCCAGCAGTCCGGGTCAGCCCCAGCATTTT CASSPGQPQHF
. TRBJ2-2 . TRBV13 TGTGCCAGCAGCTTAAACACCGGGGAGCTGTTTTTT CASSLNTGELFF
. TRBJ1-4 . TRBV10-2 TGCGCCAGCAGGGACGGGAATGAAAAACTGTTTTTT CASRDGNEKLFF
. TRBJ1-1 . TRBV11-3 TGTGCCAGCAGCTTAGGGGGCACAGGGAACACTGAAGCTTTCTTT CASSLGGTGNTEAFF
. TRBJ1-2 . TRBV5-1 TGCGCCAGCAGCTTGGCCTCGGGGGTTCATGGCTACACCTTC CASSLASGVHGYTF
. TRBJ2-7 . TRBV11-2 TGTGCCAGCAGCCCAGGGCAGAACGAGCAGTACTTC CASSPGQNEQYF
. TRBJ1-5 TRBD1 TRBV2 TGTGCCAGCAGCCCGGGACAGACTAATCAGCCCCAGCATTTT CASSPGQTNQPQHF
few TRBJ2-3 . TRBV24-1 TGTGCCACCAGTGATCGAACAGGTTACACAGATACGCAGTATTTT CATSDRTGYTDTQYF
. TRBJ2-2 TRBD2 TRBV2 TGTGCCTCGAGGGGCAGCGGGAGTCGCACCGGGGAGCTGTTTTTT CASRGSGSRTGELFF
. TRBJ2-4 . TRBV4-2 TGTGCCAGCAGCCAAGAAGCGGGTACAGACATTCAGTACTTC CASSQEAGTDIQYF
. TRBJ2-1 TRBD1 TRBV27 TGTGCCACCGCCGGGACAGCCTACGACAATGAGCAGTTCTTC CATAGTAYDNEQFF
. TRBJ1-5 . TRBV20-1 TGCAGTGCTAGTACTGGTAGCAATCAGCCCCAGCATTTT CSASTGSNQPQHF
. TRBJ2-5 . TRBV11-3 TGTGCCAGCAGCCTAACAGGGGGAGGGGAGACCCAGTACTTC CASSLTGGGETQYF
. TRBJ2-3 . TRBV10-1 TGCGCCAGCAGTGAGTCGAGAGGGGTCGATACGCAGTATTTT CASSESRGVDTQYF
. TRBJ2-7 . TRBV13 TGTGCCAGCCGCCCGGTGCCGTCCTACGAGCAGTACTTC CASRPVPSYEQYF
. TRBJ1-5 . TRBV18 TGTGCCAGCTCACCTTTGGCGAATAGCAATCAGCCCCAGCATTTT CASSPLANSNQPQHF
. TRBJ2-1 . TRBV19 TGTGCCAGTAGTATAGGAAGGGCGGATGAGCAGTTCTTC CASSIGRADEQFF
few TRBJ2-5 . TRBV7-2 TGTGCCAGCAGAGGGGGGACCGCTCAAGAGACCCAGTACTTC CASRGGTAQETQYF
. TRBJ1-5 TRBD1 TRBV24-1 TGTGCCACCAGCGTGACAGGGGGCGGCAATCAGCCCCAGCATTTT CATSVTGGGNQPQHF
. TRBJ2-7 TRBD1 TRBV28 TGTGCCAGCGGCAACCGGGACAGAATTTTGGGGCAGTACTTC CASGNRDRILGQYF
. TRBJ2-5 TRBD1 TRBV9 TGTGCCAGCAGCACCCCGACAGGGCTCCAAGAGACCCAGTACTTC CASSTPTGLQETQYF
. TRBJ1-4 TRBD1 TRBV7-2 TGTGCCAGCAGCCCCGGACAGGGGAGTGAAAAACTGTTTTTT CASSPGQGSEKLFF
few TRBJ2-7 . TRBV11-3 TGTGCCAGCAGCTCGGCAGCCTACGGCGAGCAGTACTTC CASSSAAYGEQYF
. TRBJ2-7 TRBD2 TRBV7-2 TGTGCCAGCAGCCTTACTAGCGGGACCTCCTACGAGCAGTACTTC CASSLTSGTSYEQYF
. TRBJ2-1 . TRBV5-5 TGTGCCAGCAGCTTGGCCAGCCGAAGGGGTAGTAGAGATGAGCAGTTCTTC CASSLASRRGSRDEQFF
few TRBJ2-2 TRBD2 TRBV24-1 TGTGCCACCAGTGAGTTTGCGGGGGCCGGGGAGCTGTTTTTT CATSEFAGAGELFF
. TRBJ1-1 . TRBV18 TGTGCCAGCTCACCCGGCAGGATGAACACTGAAGCTTTCTTT CASSPGRMNTEAFF
. TRBJ1-5 . TRBV5-4 TGTGCCAGCAGCTTGCGTAGTATTAATCAGCCCCAGCATTTT CASSLRSINQPQHF
. TRBJ2-7 TRBD2 TRBV15 TGTGCCACCAGCGGAGGGCGGGGGTCCTACGAGCAGTACTTC CATSGGRGSYEQYF
once TRBJ2-3 . TRBV2 TGTGCCAGCAGTGGAGCAGGGACAGATACGCAGTATTTT CASSGAGTDTQYF
. TRBJ2-3 TRBD2 TRBV7-2 TGTGCCAGCAGCTTAGCCACCGGGGGGGGCACAGATACGCAGTATTTT CASSLATGGGTDTQYF
. TRBJ2-3 . TRBV28 TGTGCCAGCAGATCCGGGCCCACAGATACGCAGTATTTT CASRSGPTDTQYF
once TRBJ1-2 . TRBV29-1 TGCAGCGTTGAAGATCCTGCGCGCTTCCTTGGCTACACCTTC CSVEDPARFLGYTF